A single sample is the source of the 4 T cell receptor beta chains below, sequenced in a study of shared clonotypes between healthy human individuals. CD45RO-negative, CCR7-selected cells formed the naive CD8 fraction, which excluded terminally differentiated effector memory CD45RA+ cells. This table comes from immunoSEQ multiplex PCR, and its TCRdb copy is limited to in-frame clones, with some not included. The data hold some 2.1 million clones, with approximately 94% observed a single time. Sequencing was carried out using naive CD8+ T cells sorted from blood. All receptors come from a man aged 18 to 35 in good health.

To note about this clone: Different DNA sequences within this sample yield the same CDR3. CDR3 sequence reads: CASSLTTGGENTEAFF. CDR3 in DNA: TGTGCCAGCAGTTTAACCACAGGGGGAGAAAACACTGAAGCTTTCTTT. The J gene is TRBJ1-1, the V gene TRBV28; 8 nucleotides line up with TRBD1. The CDR3 has 16 residues. The V gene's germline CDR1 is MDHEN and CDR2 SYDVKM. V was pared by 2 bases and J by 2 bases, with 7 bases of the junction left unmatched.

The J gene is TRBJ2-7, the V gene TRBV5-6; the D is unclear. The CDR3 runs 13 residues. CDR1 is SGHDT, CDR2 YYEEEE, per germline. V dropped 1 base and J dropped 5 bases, with 10 bases sitting between them. This CDR3 is CASSLTGYDEQYF. The CDR3 DNA is TGTGCCAGCAGCTTGACTGGATACGACGAGCAGTACTTC.

The CDR3 sequence: CASSRGSGTEAFF. CDR3 nucleotide sequence: TGTGCCAGCAGTAGAGGGTCGGGCACTGAAGCTTTCTTT. V is TRBV2 and J is TRBJ1-1; D not resolved. CDR3 length equals 13 residues. CDR1 is SNHLY, CDR2 FYNNEI, per germline. V lost 5 bases, J lost 4 bases, and 11 bases lay in between.

The V call is TRBV6-5, the J call TRBJ2-1, with D perhaps TRBD1 (5 bases). The CDR3 loop spans 14 amino acids. CDR1 is MNHEY, CDR2 SVGAGI, per germline. The V end was cut by 2 bases, the J end by 3 bases, with 8 bases between. The CDR3 DNA follows: TGTGCCAGCAGTTACCTGGACAACTACAATGAGCAGTTCTTC. Translation gives CASSYLDNYNEQFF.